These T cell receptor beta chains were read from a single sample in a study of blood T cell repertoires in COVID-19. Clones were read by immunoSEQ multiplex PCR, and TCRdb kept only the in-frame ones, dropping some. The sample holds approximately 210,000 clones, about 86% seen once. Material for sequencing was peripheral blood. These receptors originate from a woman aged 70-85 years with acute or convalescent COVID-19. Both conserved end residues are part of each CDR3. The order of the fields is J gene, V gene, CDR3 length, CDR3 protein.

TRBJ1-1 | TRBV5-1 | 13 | CASSRGKNTEAFF
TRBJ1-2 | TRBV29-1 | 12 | CSAPQGKYGYTF
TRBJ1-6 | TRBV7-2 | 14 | CASSLQGPNSPLHF
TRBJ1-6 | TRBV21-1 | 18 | CASSKGDRRGSYNSPLHF
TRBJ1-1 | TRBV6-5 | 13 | CATSGQGYTEAFF
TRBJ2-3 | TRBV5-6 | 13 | CASSFQGTDTQYF
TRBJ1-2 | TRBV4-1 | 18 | CASSRVAGAGPNSGGYTF
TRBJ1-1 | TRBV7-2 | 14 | CASSLLPSNTEAFF
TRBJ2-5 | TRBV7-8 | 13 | CATKLSPPETQYF
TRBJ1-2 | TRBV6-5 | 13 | CASSAGTGYGYTF
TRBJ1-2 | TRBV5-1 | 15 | CASSPGQGRANGYTF
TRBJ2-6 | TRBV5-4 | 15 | CASSTLSSGANVLTF
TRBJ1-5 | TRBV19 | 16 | CASSLPGTGGNQPQHF
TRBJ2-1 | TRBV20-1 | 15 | CSASHPGEGYNEQFF
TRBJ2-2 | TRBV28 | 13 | CASSPGGTGELFF
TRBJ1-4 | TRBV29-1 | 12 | CSGGRPNEKLFF
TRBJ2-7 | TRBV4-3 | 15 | CASSQATSGGYEQYF
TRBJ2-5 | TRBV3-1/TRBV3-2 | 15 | CTSSLAGGIQETQYF
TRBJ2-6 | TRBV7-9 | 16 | CASSPDRPTGANVLTF
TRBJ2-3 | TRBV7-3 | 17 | CASSRASGFPAPDTQYF
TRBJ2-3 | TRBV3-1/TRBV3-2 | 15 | CASSRSGAGTDTQYF
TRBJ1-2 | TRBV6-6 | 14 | CASSGDRGGTGYTF
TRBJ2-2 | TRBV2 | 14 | CASAGRGNTGELFF
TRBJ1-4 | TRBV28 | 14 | CASSRDRVVEKLFF